This T cell receptor (beta chain) was obtained from a study of shared clonotypes between healthy human individuals. Study-wide points: Clonotype sharing among donors, it was expected, would be affected by sequencing depth. Limited genetic and exposure-history diversity came from having few donors.

Note on this clone: Its specificity is unknown.

The protocol was immunoSEQ multiplex PCR, while the TCRdb copy is restricted to in-frame clones and leaves out a portion. The sample holds 490,000 or so clones; 79% are singletons and the top ten take roughly 12%. The germline CDR1 and CDR2 sequences are SEHNR and FQNEAQ (reference sequence). There are 13 residues in the CDR3. V lost 5 bases to trimming and J lost 4 bases; unmatched junction nucleotides: 4. The sequenced sample consisted of PBMCs. V is TRBV7-9 and J is TRBJ1-2; 7 positions agree with TRBD1. The source is a woman aged 40 to 50 in good health. Some clones in this sample may be carry-over from other donors' samples. The DNA of the CDR3 is TGTGCCAGCAGCAGGGGGCGCATCTATGGCTACACCTTC. This gives the protein CASSRGRIYGYTF.